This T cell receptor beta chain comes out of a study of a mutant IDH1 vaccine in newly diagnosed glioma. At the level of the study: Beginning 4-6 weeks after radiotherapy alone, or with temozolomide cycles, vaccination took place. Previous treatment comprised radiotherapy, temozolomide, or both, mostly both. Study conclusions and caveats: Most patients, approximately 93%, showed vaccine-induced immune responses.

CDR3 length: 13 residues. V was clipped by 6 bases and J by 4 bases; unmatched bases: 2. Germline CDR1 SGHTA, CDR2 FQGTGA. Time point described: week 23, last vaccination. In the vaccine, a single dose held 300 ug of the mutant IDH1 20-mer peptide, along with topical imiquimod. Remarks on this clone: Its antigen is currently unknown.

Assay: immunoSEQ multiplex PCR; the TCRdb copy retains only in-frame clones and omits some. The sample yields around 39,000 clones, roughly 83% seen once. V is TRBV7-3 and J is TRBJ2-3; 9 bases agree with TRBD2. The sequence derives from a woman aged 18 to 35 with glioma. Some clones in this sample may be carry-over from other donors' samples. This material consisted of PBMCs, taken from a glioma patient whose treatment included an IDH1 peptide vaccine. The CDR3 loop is CASRRGGADTQYF. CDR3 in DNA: TGTGCCAGCAGGCGGGGGGGGGCAGATACGCAGTATTTT.